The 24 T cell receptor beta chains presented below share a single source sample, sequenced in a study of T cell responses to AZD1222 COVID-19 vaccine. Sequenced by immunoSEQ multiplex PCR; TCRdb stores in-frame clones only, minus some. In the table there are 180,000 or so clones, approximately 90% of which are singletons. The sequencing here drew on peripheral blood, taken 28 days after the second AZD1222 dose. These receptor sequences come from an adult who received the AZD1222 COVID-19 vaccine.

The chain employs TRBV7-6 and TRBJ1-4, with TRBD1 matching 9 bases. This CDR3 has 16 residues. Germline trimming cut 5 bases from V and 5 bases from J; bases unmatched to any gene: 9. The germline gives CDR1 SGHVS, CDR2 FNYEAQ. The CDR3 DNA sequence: TGTGCCAGCAGCCCCGCAGGGGGGACAGGGAATGAAAAACTGTTTTTT. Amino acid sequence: CASSPAGGTGNEKLFF.

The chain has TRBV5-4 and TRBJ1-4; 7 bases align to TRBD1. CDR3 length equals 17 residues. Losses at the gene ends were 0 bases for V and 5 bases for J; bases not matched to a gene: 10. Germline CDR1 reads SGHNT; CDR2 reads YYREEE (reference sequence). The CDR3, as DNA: TGTGCCAGCAGCTTGGTAGGAGCAGGGGGGCGGAATGAAAAACTGTTTTTT. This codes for CASSLVGAGGRNEKLFF. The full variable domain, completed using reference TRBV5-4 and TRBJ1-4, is ETGVTQSPTHLIKTRGQQVTLRCSSQSGHNTVSWYQQALGQGPQFIFQYYREEENGRGNFPPRFSGLQFPNYSSELNVNALELDDSALYLCASSLVGAGGRNEKLFFGSGTQLSVL.

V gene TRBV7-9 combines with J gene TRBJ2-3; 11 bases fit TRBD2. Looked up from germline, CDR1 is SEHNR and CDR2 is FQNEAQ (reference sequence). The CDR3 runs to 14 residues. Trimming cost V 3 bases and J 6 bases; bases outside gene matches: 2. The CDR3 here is CASSLSSGGDTQYF. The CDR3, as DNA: TGTGCCAGCAGCTTGTCTAGCGGGGGGGATACGCAGTATTTT.

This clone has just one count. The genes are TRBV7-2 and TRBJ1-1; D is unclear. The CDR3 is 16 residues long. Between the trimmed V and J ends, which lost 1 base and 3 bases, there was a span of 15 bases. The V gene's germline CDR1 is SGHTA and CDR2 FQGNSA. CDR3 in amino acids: CASSLDWSGAYTEAFF. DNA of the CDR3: TGTGCCAGCAGCTTAGATTGGAGTGGTGCGTACACTGAAGCTTTCTTT.

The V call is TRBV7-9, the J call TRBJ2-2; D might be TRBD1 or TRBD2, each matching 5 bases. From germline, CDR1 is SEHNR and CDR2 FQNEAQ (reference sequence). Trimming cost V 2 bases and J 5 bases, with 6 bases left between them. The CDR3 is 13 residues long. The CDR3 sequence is CASSLWGTGELFF. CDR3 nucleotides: TGTGCCAGCAGCTTATGGGGGACCGGGGAGCTGTTTTTT.

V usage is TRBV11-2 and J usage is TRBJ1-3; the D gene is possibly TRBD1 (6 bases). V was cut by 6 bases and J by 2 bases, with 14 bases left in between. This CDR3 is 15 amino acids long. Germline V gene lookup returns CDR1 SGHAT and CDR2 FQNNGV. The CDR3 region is CASRVNRDPGNTIYF. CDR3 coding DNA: TGTGCCAGCAGGGTTAACAGGGATCCTGGAAACACCATATATTTT.

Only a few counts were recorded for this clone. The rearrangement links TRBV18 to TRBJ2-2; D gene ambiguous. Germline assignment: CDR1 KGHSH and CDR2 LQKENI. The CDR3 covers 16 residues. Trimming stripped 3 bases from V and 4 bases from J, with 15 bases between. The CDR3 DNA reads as TGTGCCAGCTCACCGGGCGAGCGCTTCGGCACCGGGGAGCTGTTTTTT. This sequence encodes CASSPGERFGTGELFF.

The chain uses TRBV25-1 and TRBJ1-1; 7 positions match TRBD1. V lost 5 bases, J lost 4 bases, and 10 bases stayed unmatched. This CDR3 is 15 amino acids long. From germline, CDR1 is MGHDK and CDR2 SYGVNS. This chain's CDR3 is CASSRTDRDFTEAFF. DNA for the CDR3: TGTGCCAGCAGTCGAACCGACAGGGACTTCACTGAAGCTTTCTTT.

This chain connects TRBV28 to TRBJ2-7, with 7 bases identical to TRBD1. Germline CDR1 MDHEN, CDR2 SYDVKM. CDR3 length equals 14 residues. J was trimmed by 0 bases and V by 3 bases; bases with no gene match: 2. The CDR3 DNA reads TGTGCCAGCAGTTTCGGGACAGACTCCTACGAGCAGTACTTC. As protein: CASSFGTDSYEQYF.

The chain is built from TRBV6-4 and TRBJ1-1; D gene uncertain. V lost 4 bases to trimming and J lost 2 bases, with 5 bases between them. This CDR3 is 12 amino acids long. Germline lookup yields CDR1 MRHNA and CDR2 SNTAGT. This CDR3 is CASSVPNTEAFF. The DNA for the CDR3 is TGTGCCAGCAGTGTCCCAAACACTGAAGCTTTCTTT.

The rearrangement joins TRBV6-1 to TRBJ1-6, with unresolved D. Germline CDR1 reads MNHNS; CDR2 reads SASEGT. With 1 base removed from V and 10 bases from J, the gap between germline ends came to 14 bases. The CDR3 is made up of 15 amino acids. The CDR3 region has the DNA TGTGCCAGCAGTGAAGAGGACTCTTCGGGGTCACCCCTCCACTTT. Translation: CASSEEDSSGSPLHF.

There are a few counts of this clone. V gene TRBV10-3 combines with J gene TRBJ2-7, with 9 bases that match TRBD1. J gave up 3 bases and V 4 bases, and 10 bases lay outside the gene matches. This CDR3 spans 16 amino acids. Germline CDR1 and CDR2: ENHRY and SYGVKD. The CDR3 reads CAISGNLRDRVYEQYF. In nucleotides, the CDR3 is TGTGCCATCAGTGGCAACCTACGGGACAGGGTCTACGAGCAGTACTTC.

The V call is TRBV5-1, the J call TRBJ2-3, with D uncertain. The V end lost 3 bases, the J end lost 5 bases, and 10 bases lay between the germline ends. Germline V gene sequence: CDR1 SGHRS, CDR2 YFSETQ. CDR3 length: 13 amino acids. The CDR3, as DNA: TGCGCCAGCAGCTCTCAGAGTGTAGATACGCAGTATTTT. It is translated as CASSSQSVDTQYF.

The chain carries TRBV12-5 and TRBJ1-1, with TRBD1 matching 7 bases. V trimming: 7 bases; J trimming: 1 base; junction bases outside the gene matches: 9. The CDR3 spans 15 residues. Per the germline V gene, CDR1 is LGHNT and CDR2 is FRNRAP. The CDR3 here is CASVESGTENTEAFF. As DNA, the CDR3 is TGTGCTAGTGTCGAGTCCGGGACAGAGAACACTGAAGCTTTCTTT. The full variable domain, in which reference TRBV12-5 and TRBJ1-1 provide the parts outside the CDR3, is DARVTQTPRHKVTEMGQEVTMRCQPILGHNTVFWYRQTMMQGLELLAYFRNRAPLDDSGMPKDRFSAEMPDATLATLKIQPSEPRDSAVYFCASVESGTENTEAFFGQGTRLTVV.

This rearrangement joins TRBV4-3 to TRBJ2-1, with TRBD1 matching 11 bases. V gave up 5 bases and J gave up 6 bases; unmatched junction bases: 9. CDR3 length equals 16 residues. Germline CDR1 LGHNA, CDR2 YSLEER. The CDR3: CASSKRAGTGGNEQFF. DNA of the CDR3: TGCGCCAGCAGCAAAAGGGCCGGGACAGGGGGCAATGAGCAGTTCTTC.

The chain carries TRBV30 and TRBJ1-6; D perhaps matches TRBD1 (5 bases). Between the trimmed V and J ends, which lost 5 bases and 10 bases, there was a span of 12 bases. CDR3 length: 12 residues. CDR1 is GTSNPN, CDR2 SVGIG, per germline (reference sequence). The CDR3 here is CAWGQGNSPLHF. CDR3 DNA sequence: TGTGCCTGGGGACAAGGGAACTCACCCCTCCACTTT.

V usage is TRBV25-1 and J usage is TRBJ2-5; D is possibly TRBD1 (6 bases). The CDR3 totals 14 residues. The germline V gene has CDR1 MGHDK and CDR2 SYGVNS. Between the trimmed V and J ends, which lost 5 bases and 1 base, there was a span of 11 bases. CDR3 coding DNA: TGTGCCAGCAGTCCCTTGACAGGCCAAGAGACCCAGTACTTC. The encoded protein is CASSPLTGQETQYF.

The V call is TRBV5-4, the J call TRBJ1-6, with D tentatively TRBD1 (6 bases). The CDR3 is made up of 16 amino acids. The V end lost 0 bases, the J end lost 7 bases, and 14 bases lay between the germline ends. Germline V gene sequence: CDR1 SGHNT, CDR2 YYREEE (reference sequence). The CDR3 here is CASSLAPGQLNSPLHF. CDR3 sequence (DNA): TGTGCCAGCAGCTTGGCCCCCGGACAGTTAAATTCACCCCTCCACTTT. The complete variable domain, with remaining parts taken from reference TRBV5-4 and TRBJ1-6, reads ETGVTQSPTHLIKTRGQQVTLRCSSQSGHNTVSWYQQALGQGPQFIFQYYREEENGRGNFPPRFSGLQFPNYSSELNVNALELDDSALYLCASSLAPGQLNSPLHFGNGTRLTVT.

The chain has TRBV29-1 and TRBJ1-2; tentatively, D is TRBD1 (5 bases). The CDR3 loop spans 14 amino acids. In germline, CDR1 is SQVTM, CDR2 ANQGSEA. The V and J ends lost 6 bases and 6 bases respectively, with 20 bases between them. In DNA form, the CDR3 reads TGCAGCGTGAGATCGGGGGACTCCGTGCATGGCTACACCTTC. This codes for CSVRSGDSVHGYTF.

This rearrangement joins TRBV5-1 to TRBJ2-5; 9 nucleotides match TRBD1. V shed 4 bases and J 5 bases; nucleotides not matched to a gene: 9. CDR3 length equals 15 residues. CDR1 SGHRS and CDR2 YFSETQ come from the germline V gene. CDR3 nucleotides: TGCGCCAGCAGCACGGGACAGGGCTTGGGGGAGACCCAGTACTTC. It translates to CASSTGQGLGETQYF. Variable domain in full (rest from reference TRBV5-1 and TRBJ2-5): KAGVTQTPRYLIKTRGQQVTLSCSPISGHRSVSWYQQTPGQGLQFLFEYFSETQRNKGNFPGRFSGRQFSNSRSEMNVSTLELGDSALYLCASSTGQGLGETQYFGPGTRLLVL.

The DNA for the CDR3 is TGTGCCAGCAGTCGACAGGGGCAGAACACTGAAGCTTTCTTT. Its protein is CASSRQGQNTEAFF. The chain uses TRBV6-5 and TRBJ1-1; 8 bases are shared with TRBD1. The CDR3 extends over 14 amino acids. The germline CDR1 and CDR2 sequences are MNHEY and SVGAGI. J was trimmed by 1 base and V by 5 bases; bases with no gene match: 3.

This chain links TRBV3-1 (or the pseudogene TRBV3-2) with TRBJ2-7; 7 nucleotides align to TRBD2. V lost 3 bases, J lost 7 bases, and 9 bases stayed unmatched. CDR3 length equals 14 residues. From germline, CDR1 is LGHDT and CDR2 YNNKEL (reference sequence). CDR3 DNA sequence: TGTGCCAGCAGCCAGCTCCTAGCGGTGGAGGAGCAGTACTTC. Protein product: CASSQLLAVEEQYF.

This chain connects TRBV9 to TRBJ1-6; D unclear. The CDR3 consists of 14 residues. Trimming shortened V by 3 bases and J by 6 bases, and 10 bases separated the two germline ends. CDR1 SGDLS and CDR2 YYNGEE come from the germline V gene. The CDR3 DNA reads TGTGCCAGCAGCGCGGTGGCTGTTAATTCACCCCTCCACTTT. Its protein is CASSAVAVNSPLHF.

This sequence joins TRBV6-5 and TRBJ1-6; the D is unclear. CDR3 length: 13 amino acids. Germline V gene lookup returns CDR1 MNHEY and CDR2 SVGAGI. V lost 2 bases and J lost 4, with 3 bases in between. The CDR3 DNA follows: TGTGCCAGCAGTTACGAATATAATTCACCCCTCCACTTT. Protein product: CASSYEYNSPLHF.